This paragraph reports one T cell receptor (beta chain). The CDR3 totals 13 residues. CDR1 and CDR2 (germline): SQVTM, ANQGSEA. Trimming shortened V by 5 bases and J by 5 bases, and 12 bases separated the two germline ends. This sample is drawn from a study of blood T cell repertoires in COVID-19. Generated by immunoSEQ multiplex PCR, the TCRdb table keeps only in-frame clones and is missing some. This table holds 200,000 to 250,000 clones, 88% found once. This clonotype originated in a woman in her thirties who had been exposed to COVID-19. What was sequenced was PBMCs or T cells enriched from blood (not recorded which). V is TRBV29-1 and J is TRBJ1-4, with D possibly being TRBD1 (6 bases). CDR3 DNA: TGCAGCGTTCTTTTGAGGGGGAATGAAAAACTGTTTTTT. It yields the protein CSVLLRGNEKLFF.